The clone carrying this T cell receptor beta chain was counted once. Its specificity is unknown. It was with 60 Vbeta and 13 Jbeta primers that the PCR ran. The repertoire was sequenced with immunoSEQ multiplex PCR; TCRdb's copy has only in-frame clones and lacks some. Among about 170,000 clones listed, approximately 80% were seen once. Germline lookup yields CDR1 SGHNT and CDR2 YYREEE (reference sequence). Trimming at V came to 4 bases and at J to 8 bases, leaving 7 bases not matched to a gene. CDR3 size: 13 residues. These data are taken from a study of cytomegalovirus exposure and HLA in healthy donors. Study outcomes and limitations: It was assumed in the presence/absence analyses that sequencing depth was roughly uniform across donors.

What was sequenced was PBMCs. This sequence was found in a female donor in good health and CMV-seronegative. The V and J genes are TRBV5-4 and TRBJ1-2; TRBD1 agrees at 8 bases. CDR3 bases: TGTGCCAGCAGCCACGGACAGGGCGGCGGCTACACCTTC. Its protein is CASSHGQGGGYTF.